This record looks at one T cell receptor beta chain sequence and its context. Which antigen it targets is not known. No base-level quality is on record; no much larger clone is a single base apart. This entry belongs to a study of persistence of HIV-infected CD4 T cells (dated by TCRdb to 2020 to 2021). In terms of the full investigation: Suppressive ART had been received by participants for a median of 8 years. Apart from a couple of participants who underwent leukapheresis at a single time point, peripheral blood samples of up to about 180 mL were collected from participants at multiple time points. Anti-CD3/anti-CD28 stimulation activated a higher proportion of cells, with a lower memory fraction, than antigen stimulation. The study isolated CMV- and HIV-1 Gag-responding CD4+ T cells from ART-treated individuals to examine antigen-driven clonal expansion of HIV-1-infected cells. The clonality of all cells in each sorted population was measured by TCRbeta sequencing, and the clonality of infected cells was measured by proviral sequencing. Cross-participant TCR cluster analysis included about eight participants for CMV and over five participants for Gag. What the research found in general, with its limitations: The study involved few individuals and tested only a limited range of antigens. Antigen-responding cells were enriched for degenerate expanded CDR3beta sequences, which suggests convergent selection of CD4+ responses to CMV and Gag. TCR oligoclonality correlated with proviral oligoclonality within the same sorted populations. Significantly lower TCRbeta richness was observed in CMV- and Gag-responding cells than in anti-CD3/anti-CD28-responding cells, and higher oligoclonality was observed in CMV-responding cells than in CD3/CD28-stimulated and Gag-responding cells. Bulk TCR analyses could not be restricted to the rare CMV-responding cells that actually carried HIV-1 proviruses.

Trimming removed 2 bases from V and 3 bases from J, leaving 9 bases between the germline ends. There are 14 amino acids in the CDR3, from cysteine to phenylalanine inclusive. The sequence is cut down to CDR3 DNA, 42 bases in frame from base 1. CDR1 WNHNN and CDR2 SYGVQD were looked up in the germline V gene (reference sequence). The immunoSEQ hsTCRB assay version 4 in survey mode was used to sequence TCRbeta repertoires from genomic DNA. Genomic DNA was diluted to roughly 9.8 ng/uL, using up to about 1 ug per sample for TCRbeta sequencing. The authors processed their data as follows. TCRbeta data analysis was done in ImmunoSeq Analyzer 3.0, and diversity was calculated on productive nucleotide rearrangements. Lower-bound TCR diversity was estimated with the improved Chao index, and clonality with the Gini coefficient using the Immunarch R package. When different nucleotide rearrangements encoded the same CDR3beta amino acid sequence, each rearrangement was treated as a distinct clonotype. Differential abundance analysis found TCRbeta sequences that were significantly enriched in antigen-responding cells compared with anti-CD3/anti-CD28-activated cells. GLIPH2 grouped TCRs by predicted peptide-MHC specificity, both within each participant and across combined participant data sets. TCRdb stores this immuneACCESS table with in-frame sequences only. Part of the clones is absent; in the studies checked, under half of the shortfall reflects unresolved V genes, and no reason is known for the rest. V and J calls and clone size are as listed in that table; D and trimming were resolved from the DNA. A total of 35,000 to 50,000 clones appear in this sample, 91% of them only once. In total, the top ten clones hold roughly 1.8% of the sample.

The intended sense of this specimen's treatment or condition label: suppressive antiretroviral therapy. Cells were stimulated with anti-CD3/anti-CD28 magnetic beads as a nonspecific positive control representing the CD4+ T cell repertoire. Responding CD4+ T cells were sorted by upregulation of both CD40 ligand and CD69. HIV-1-infected adults in whom suppressive ART had been started during chronic infection were enrolled as participants. Participants had undetectable plasma HIV-1 RNA below 50 copies/mL for at least 4 years. To be included, participants needed a CD4+ T cell count above 400 cells/uL and a positive CMV serology. Before stimulation, PBMCs were isolated using density centrifugation and then depleted of CD8+ T cells. For 15 to 20 hours, the CD8-depleted PBMCs were stimulated with anti-CD28/CD49d costimulation, a CD40-blocking antibody, and enfuvirtide to prevent new infections. Cell sorting was done on a Beckman Coulter MoFlo Legacy or XDP sorter, and dead cells were excluded with propidium iodide. For samples with more than one million cells, genomic DNA was extracted with the QIAamp DNA Mini Kit, and for all other samples the Quick-DNA Microprep Kit was used.

The chain joins TRBV10-1 to TRBJ2-3; too little of a D gene remains to name it. Sample: CD4+ T cells sorted from PBMCs after 18-hour stimulation, taken from a patient who received antiretroviral therapy. What this sample's cell subset or site label stands for: CD40L+CD69+ CD4 T cells responding to anti-CD3/anti-CD28 beads, representing the overall repertoire. The clonotype was recovered from an adult man with HIV who was CMV-seropositive. The DNA sequence is TGCGCCAGCAGTGAGGGCCTCGGGACAGATACGCAGTATTTT. This gives the protein CASSEGLGTDTQYF.